One and the same sample provided the 11 T cell receptor beta chains below, sequenced in a study of blood T cell repertoires in COVID-19 (dated by TCRdb to 2018 to 2020). Library construction relied on the immunoSEQ multiplex PCR assay. What TCRdb holds here is the immuneACCESS table cut down to in-frame rearrangements. Part of the clones is not present; checked against another copy, under half of the missing clones reflect an unresolved V gene, and the others are unexplained. The sample table shows about 150,000 clones, and 70% to 85% are seen once. Together, the top ten hold 25% to 35% of the sample. Source material: peripheral blood. These receptors came from a woman aged 55-75 years with acute or convalescent COVID-19.

Only one count was recorded for this clone. The rearrangement joins TRBV2 to TRBJ1-6; no clear D. V was trimmed by 11 bases and J by 4 bases, leaving 12 bases between them. The CDR3 has 13 residues. Germline V gene lookup returns CDR1 SNHLY and CDR2 FYNNEI. CDR3 region: CAGAAAYNSPLHF. In nucleotides, the CDR3 is TGTGCCGGAGCGGCTGCTTATAATTCACCCCTCCACTTT.

Of note for this clone: The sample has other DNA sequences that encode this CDR3 too. The chain carries TRBV5-1 and TRBJ2-1; D might be TRBD2 (5 bases). Germline CDR1 and CDR2: SGHRS and YFSETQ. The CDR3 has 13 amino acids. Trimming took 2 bases from V and 4 from J, leaving 7 bases between them. The CDR3 protein is CASSLPGYNEQFF. The DNA for the CDR3 is TGCGCCAGCAGCTTACCGGGGTACAATGAGCAGTTCTTC.

The genes are TRBV9 and TRBJ2-1; 11 nucleotides line up with TRBD2. Unmatched junction bases numbered 2, after V lost 0 bases and J lost 6 bases. From germline, CDR1 is SGDLS and CDR2 YYNGEE. CDR3 length: 15 amino acids. CDR3 residues: CASSVGLAGLNEQFF. The CDR3 region has the DNA TGTGCCAGCAGCGTAGGACTAGCGGGGCTCAATGAGCAGTTCTTC. The variable domain in full, with the rest retrieved from reference TRBV9 and TRBJ2-1, is DSGVTQTPKHLITATGQRVTLRCSPRSGDLSVYWYQQSLDQGLQFLIQYYNGEERAKGNILERFSAQQFPDLHSELNLSSLELGDSALYFCASSVGLAGLNEQFFGPGTRLTVL.

The gene calls are TRBV7-9 and TRBJ1-3; 7 nucleotides line up with TRBD1. The CDR3 consists of 16 residues. Germline V CDR1 and CDR2: SEHNR, FQNEAQ (reference sequence). V trimming: 2 bases; J trimming: 3 bases; junction bases outside the gene matches: 7. The CDR3, as DNA: TGTGCCAGCAGCTTACAGGGGGGTTACAGTGGAAACACCATATATTTT. Translating gives CASSLQGGYSGNTIYF.

This chain links TRBV6-5 with TRBJ1-2, with D possibly TRBD1 on 6 matching bases. The CDR3 contains 13 residues. The germline CDR1 and CDR2 sequences are MNHEY and SVGAGI. Trimming removed 0 bases from V and 6 bases from J, with 8 bases in between. CDR3 sequence: CASSYSQGHGYTF. The CDR3 DNA is TGTGCCAGCAGTTACTCCCAGGGGCATGGCTACACCTTC.

The chain recombines TRBV3-1 (or the pseudogene TRBV3-2) with TRBJ1-2; 9 positions agree with TRBD1. With 3 bases clipped from V and 8 bases from J, the junction kept 19 bases outside the gene matches. This CDR3 region has 18 residues. Germline V CDR1 and CDR2: LGHDT, YNNKEL (reference sequence). The CDR3 protein is CASSQTLWGQGPTNGYTF. The CDR3 DNA follows: TGTGCCAGCAGCCAGACCCTCTGGGGACAGGGTCCGACCAACGGCTACACCTTC.

This rearrangement joins TRBV5-1 to TRBJ1-2; 7 bases map to TRBD1. Germline V gives CDR1 SGHRS, CDR2 YFSETQ. The CDR3 consists of 14 residues. The J segment lost 3 bases and the V segment lost 5 bases, leaving 7 bases of the junction unmatched. The CDR3 loop is CASRPRQGHYGYTF. For the CDR3, the DNA is TGCGCCAGCAGGCCGAGACAGGGCCACTATGGCTACACCTTC.

This chain links TRBV6-6 with TRBJ2-2; TRBD1 aligns across 8 bases. Germline V gene sequence: CDR1 MNHNY, CDR2 SVGAGI (reference sequence). Germline trimming cut 5 bases from V and 6 bases from J; bases unmatched to any gene: 8. The CDR3 has 15 amino acids. Written as DNA, the CDR3 is TGTGCCAGCAGTCCTAGGACAGGGTCGGCCGGGGAGCTGTTTTTT. Translation gives CASSPRTGSAGELFF.

This sequence joins TRBV28 and TRBJ1-2; maybe TRBD1 (5 bases). This CDR3 comprises 13 residues. Looked up from germline, CDR1 is MDHEN and CDR2 is SYDVKM. With 5 bases removed from V and 8 bases from J, the gap between germline ends came to 15 bases. The CDR3 nucleotides read TGTGCCAGCAGTCCTATTAGGGGAGGCGGCTACACCTTC. It yields the protein CASSPIRGGGYTF.

This chain's CDR3 is CASSLAGNTYEQYF. As DNA, the CDR3 is TGTGCCAGCAGTTTGGCGGGGAATACCTACGAGCAGTACTTC. V and J are TRBV6-5 and TRBJ2-7; a weak D match, TRBD2 (6 bases). The CDR3 spans 14 residues. The V end was cut by 4 bases, the J end by 2 bases, with 12 bases between. Germline V gives CDR1 MNHEY, CDR2 SVGAGI.

This clone turned up a few times. CDR3 nucleotides: TGTGCCAGCAGTGAATCTGCCGGGACAGGGGGGACAGATACGCAGTATTTT. Its protein product is CASSESAGTGGTDTQYF. The rearrangement joins TRBV6-1 to TRBJ2-3; 11 nucleotides match TRBD1. CDR3 size: 17 residues. The trim removed 2 bases at V and 3 bases at J, leaving 7 bases unmatched. In germline, CDR1 is MNHNS, CDR2 SASEGT.